This T cell receptor beta chain originates from a study of post-analysis software for immune sequencing data. General study results and limits: Significantly lower normalized Chao1 diversity was seen in multiple sclerosis patients than in controls. F-measure co-clustering was strong for batch-matched samples. Five or six TRBV segments, TRBV5-6, TRBV5-1 and TRBV20-1 among them, were found more frequent in patients than controls.

Presence of unique molecular identifiers characterized the TCR beta cDNA libraries. Each sample of roughly 0.9 to 11 million input T cells yielded roughly 500,000 cDNA molecules, so each molecule approximated one T cell. A single record per CDR3 protein comes from TCRdb applying MiXCR to the PCR reads. The table lists approximately 730,000 distinct CDR3 sequences, 25% to 30% of them singletons. This clonotype was picked up a small number of times. The antigen remains undetermined. Germline V gene sequence: CDR1 LGHDT, CDR2 YNNKEL (reference sequence). Trimming took off 4 bases at V and 4 bases at J, with 12 bases between the two ends. The CDR3 is 14 amino acids.

The chain has TRBV3-1 and TRBJ2-3; no definite D call. This receptor was obtained from a girl under 18 with multiple sclerosis. Material: blood. The CDR3 loop is CASSLRSLPDTQYF. CDR3 DNA sequence: TGTGCCAGCAGCCTCAGAAGCTTACCAGATACGCAGTATTTT.